The clone carrying this T cell receptor (beta chain) was observed at least ten times. Its specificity is not known. TCRdb's table, derived via immunoSEQ multiplex PCR, lists solely in-frame clones and lacks some. This table holds 40,000 to 45,000 clones with no singletons; the top ten claim 10%. This sample is drawn from a study of T cell clonality in common variable immunodeficiency. General study findings and limits: CVID subjects shared fewer TCRbeta clones than healthy controls did.

The sample was peripheral blood mononuclear cells. This sequence was found in a person aged 18 to 70 in good health.

The CDR3: CASSPDRNYGYTF. The DNA read from the CDR3 is TGTGCCAGCAGCCCTGACAGGAACTATGGC. The rearrangement uses TRBV5-8 and TRBJ1-2, with a possible D match to TRBD1 (6 bases). The observed sequence ends 3 residues before the CDR3 terminus, with the missing tail filled in from the germline J gene. V lost 4 bases and J 2 bases, leaving 9 bases between the germline ends. Germline-derived CDR1 and CDR2 are SGHTS and YDEGEE. The length of the CDR3 is 13 residues.